The sequence of this T cell receptor beta chain was determined in a study of blood T cell repertoires in COVID-19. Study-level background: From T cells, B-cell-depleted T cells, or PBMCs came the material, which was cDNA or gDNA.

V lost 6 bases and J lost 7; bases outside the gene matches: 5. CDR3 size: 15 residues. Germline V gene sequence: CDR1 MNHEY, CDR2 SVGAGI. Only in-frame clones appear in the TCRdb table, and some are missing; sequencing was by immunoSEQ multiplex PCR. Of more than 200,000 clones detected, around 86% appear once; the ten largest clones hold roughly 1.6%. This clone occurred once. Individuals aged about 18 to 100 years were recruited from approximately 22 US areas. This rearrangement joins TRBV6-5 to TRBJ2-1; 14 nucleotides line up with TRBD2. Input material: PBMCs or T cells enriched from blood (not recorded which). This TCR was sampled from a woman aged 45 to 65 who had recovered from COVID-19. In nucleotides, the CDR3 is TGTGCCAGCAGCCCCGGGACTAGCGGGAGTAATGAGCAGTTCTTC. Its protein is CASSPGTSGSNEQFF.